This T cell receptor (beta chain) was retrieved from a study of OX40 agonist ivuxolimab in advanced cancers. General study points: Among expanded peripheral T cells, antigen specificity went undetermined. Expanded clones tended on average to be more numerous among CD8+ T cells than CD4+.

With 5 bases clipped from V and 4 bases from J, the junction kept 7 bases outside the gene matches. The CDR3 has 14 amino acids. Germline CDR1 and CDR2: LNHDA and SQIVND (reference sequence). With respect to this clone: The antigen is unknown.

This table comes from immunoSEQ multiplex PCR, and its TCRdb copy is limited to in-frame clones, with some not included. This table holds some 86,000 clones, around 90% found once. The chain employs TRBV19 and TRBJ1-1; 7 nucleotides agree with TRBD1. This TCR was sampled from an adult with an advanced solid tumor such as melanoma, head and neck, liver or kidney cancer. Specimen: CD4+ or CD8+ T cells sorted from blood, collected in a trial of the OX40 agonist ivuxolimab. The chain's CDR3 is CASSFLRDSTEAFF. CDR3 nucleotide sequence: TGTGCCAGTAGTTTTCTCCGGGACAGCACTGAAGCTTTCTTT.